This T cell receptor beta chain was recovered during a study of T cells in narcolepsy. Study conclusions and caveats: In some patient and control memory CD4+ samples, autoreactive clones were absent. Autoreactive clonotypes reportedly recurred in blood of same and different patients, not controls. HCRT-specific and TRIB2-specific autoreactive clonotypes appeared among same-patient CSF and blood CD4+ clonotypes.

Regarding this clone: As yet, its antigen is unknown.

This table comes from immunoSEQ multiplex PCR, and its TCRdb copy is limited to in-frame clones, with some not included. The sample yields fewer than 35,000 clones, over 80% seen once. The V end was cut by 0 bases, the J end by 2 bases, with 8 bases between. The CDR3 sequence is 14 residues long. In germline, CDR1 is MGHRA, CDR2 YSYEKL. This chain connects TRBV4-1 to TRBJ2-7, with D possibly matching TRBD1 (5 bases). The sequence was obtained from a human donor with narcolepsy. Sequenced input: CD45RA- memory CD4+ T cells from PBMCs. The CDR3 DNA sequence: TGCGCCAGCAGCCAAGAGCCAGGGACCTACGAGCAGTACTTC. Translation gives CASSQEPGTYEQYF.